This T cell receptor beta chain was observed in a study of shared clonotypes between healthy human individuals. Study-level information: Sampling drew on donors who were a couple of women and a few men aged 18 to 49.

Unsorted PBMC replicate PCRs used approximately 300 ng DNA, 25,000 to 35,000 T cell genomes. Some clones are missing from TCRdb's copy, which holds only in-frame ones; the method was immunoSEQ multiplex PCR. The sample comprises 450,000 to 500,000 clones, roughly 85% of which are singletons, and 12% rests with the top ten. The study used about 84 million PBMCs per unsorted sample for genomic DNA. Germline CDR1 reads MDHEN; CDR2 reads SYDVKM. V was trimmed by 7 bases and J by 1 base, leaving 16 bases between them. CDR3 length equals 15 residues. Specimen: PBMCs. The sequence derives from a woman in her forties in good health. Some clones in this sample may be carry-over from other donors' samples. The genes are TRBV28 and TRBJ1-1; D not resolved. CDR3 in amino acids: CASIPPAGTNTEAFF. CDR3 bases: TGTGCCAGCATTCCCCCCGCAGGTACGAACACTGAAGCTTTCTTT.